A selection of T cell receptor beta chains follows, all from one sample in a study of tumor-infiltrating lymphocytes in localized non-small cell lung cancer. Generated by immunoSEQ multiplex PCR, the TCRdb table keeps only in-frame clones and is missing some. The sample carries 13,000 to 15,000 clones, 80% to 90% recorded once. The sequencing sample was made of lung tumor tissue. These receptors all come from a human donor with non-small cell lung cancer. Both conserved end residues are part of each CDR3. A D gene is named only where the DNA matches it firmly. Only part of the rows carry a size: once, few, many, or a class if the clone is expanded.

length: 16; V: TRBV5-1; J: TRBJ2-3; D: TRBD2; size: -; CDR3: CASSLGLAESTDTQYF; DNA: TGCGCCAGCAGCTTAGGACTAGCGGAGAGCACAGATACGCAGTATTTT
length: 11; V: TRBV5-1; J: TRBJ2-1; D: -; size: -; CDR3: CASSQGNEQFF; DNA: TGCGCCAGCAGCCAGGGCAATGAGCAGTTCTTC
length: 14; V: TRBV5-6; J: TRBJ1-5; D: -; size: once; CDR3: CASSLMGSNQPQHF; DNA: TGTGCCAGCAGCTTGATGGGGAGCAATCAGCCCCAGCATTTT
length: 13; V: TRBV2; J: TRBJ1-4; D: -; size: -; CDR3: CASGDVANEKLFF; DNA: TGTGCCAGCGGGGACGTTGCTAATGAAAAACTGTTTTTT
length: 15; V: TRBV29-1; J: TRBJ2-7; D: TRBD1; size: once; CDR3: CSVEAATGDVYEQYF; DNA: TGCAGCGTTGAGGCCGCGACAGGGGACGTTTACGAGCAGTACTTC
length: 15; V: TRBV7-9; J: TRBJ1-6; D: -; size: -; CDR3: CASRSEAGASSPLHF; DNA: TGTGCCAGCAGGTCAGAGGCGGGGGCGAGTTCACCCCTCCACTTT
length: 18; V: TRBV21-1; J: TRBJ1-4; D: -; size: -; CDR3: CASSKGRSGDSANEKLFF; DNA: TGTGCCAGCAGCAAAGGGAGGTCTGGGGACTCGGCTAATGAAAAACTGTTTTTT
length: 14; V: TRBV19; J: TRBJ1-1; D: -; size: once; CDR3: CASSIREMNTEAFF; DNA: TGTGCCAGTAGTATACGGGAGATGAACACTGAAGCTTTCTTT
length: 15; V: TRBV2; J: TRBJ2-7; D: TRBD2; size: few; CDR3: CASSALAGVRGEQYF; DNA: TGTGCCAGCAGTGCACTAGCGGGAGTTCGGGGCGAGCAGTACTTC
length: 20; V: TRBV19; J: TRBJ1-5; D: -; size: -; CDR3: CASSKGPAWDSPYSNQPQHF; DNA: TGTGCCAGTAGTAAAGGCCCAGCTTGGGATAGCCCCTATAGCAATCAGCCCCAGCATTTT
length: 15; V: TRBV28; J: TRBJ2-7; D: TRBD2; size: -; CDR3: CASSLGLAGVEEQYF; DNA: TGTGCCAGCAGTCTTGGACTAGCGGGAGTGGAAGAGCAGTACTTC
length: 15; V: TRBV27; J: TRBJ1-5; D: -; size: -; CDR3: CASTQTGNSNQPQHF; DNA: TGTGCCAGCACCCAGACAGGCAATAGCAATCAGCCCCAGCATTTT
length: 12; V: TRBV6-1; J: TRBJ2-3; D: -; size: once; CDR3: CASSLGPDTQYF; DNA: TGTGCCAGCAGTCTGGGGCCAGATACGCAGTATTTT
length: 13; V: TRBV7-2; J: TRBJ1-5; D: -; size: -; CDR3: CASSPDPNQPQHF; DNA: TGTGCCAGCAGCCCCGATCCCAATCAGCCCCAGCATTTT
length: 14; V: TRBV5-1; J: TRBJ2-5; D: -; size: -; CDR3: CASSRTGNQETQYF; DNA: TGCGCCAGCAGCCGGACGGGGAACCAAGAGACCCAGTACTTC
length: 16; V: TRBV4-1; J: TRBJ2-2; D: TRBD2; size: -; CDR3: CASSPLSGRAPGELFF; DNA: TGCGCCAGCAGCCCCCTCAGCGGGAGGGCCCCCGGGGAGCTGTTTTTT
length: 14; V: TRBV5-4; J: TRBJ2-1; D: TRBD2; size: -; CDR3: CASSQRTSDNEQFF; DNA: TGTGCCAGCAGCCAGAGGACTAGCGACAATGAGCAGTTCTTC
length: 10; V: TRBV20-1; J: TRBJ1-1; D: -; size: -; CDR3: CSAMVAEAFF; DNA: TGCAGTGCTATGGTCGCTGAAGCTTTCTTT
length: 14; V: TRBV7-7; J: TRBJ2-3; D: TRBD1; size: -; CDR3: CASSLHRGTNTQYF; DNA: TGTGCTAGCAGCTTACACAGGGGCACAAATACGCAGTATTTT
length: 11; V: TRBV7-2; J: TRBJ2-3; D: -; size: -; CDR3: CASSLVSSQYF; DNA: TGTGCCAGCAGCTTAGTCTCCAGTCAGTATTTT
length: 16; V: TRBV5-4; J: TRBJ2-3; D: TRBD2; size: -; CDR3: CASSLYGRGGADTQYF; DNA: TGTGCCAGCAGCTTATACGGGCGGGGGGGCGCAGATACGCAGTATTTT
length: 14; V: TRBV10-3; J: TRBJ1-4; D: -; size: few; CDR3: CAMHRAIRGEKLFF; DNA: TGTGCCATGCACAGGGCTATTAGGGGTGAAAAACTGTTTTTT
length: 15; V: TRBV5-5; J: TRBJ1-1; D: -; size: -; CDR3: CASSLGPARRTEAFF; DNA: TGTGCCAGCAGCTTGGGTCCGGCCCGGAGGACTGAAGCTTTCTTT
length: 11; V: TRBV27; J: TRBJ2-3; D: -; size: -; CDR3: CASDSTDTQYF; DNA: TGTGCCAGCGATAGCACAGATACGCAGTATTTT
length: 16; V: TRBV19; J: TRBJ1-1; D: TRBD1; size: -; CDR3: CASSVFDRGPNTEAFF; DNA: TGTGCCAGTAGTGTCTTCGACAGGGGCCCGAACACTGAAGCTTTCTTT
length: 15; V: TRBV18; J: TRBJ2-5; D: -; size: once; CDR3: CASSRLQGGQETQYF; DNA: TGTGCCAGCTCACGTTTACAGGGTGGCCAAGAGACCCAGTACTTC
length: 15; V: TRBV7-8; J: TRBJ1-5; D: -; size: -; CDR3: CASSSLQGPSQPQHF; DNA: TGTGCCAGCAGCTCCCTTCAGGGCCCCAGTCAGCCCCAGCATTTT
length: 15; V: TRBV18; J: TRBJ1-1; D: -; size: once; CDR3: CASSPPQGGNTEAFF; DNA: TGTGCCAGCTCCCCCCCGCAGGGCGGCAACACTGAAGCTTTCTTT
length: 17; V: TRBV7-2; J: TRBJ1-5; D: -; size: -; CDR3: CASSLVWGPYSNQPQHF; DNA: TGTGCCAGCAGCTTAGTTTGGGGGCCGTATAGCAATCAGCCCCAGCATTTT
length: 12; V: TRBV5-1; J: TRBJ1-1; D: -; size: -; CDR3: CASSALRTEAFF; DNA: TGCGCCAGCAGCGCGCTGAGAACTGAAGCTTTCTTT
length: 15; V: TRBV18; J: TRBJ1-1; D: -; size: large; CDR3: CASSPRTTENTEAFF; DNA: TGTGCCAGCTCACCACGGACAACAGAGAACACTGAAGCTTTCTTT
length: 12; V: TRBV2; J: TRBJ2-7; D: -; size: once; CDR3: CASRRDVDEQYF; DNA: TGTGCCAGCAGAAGGGACGTGGACGAGCAGTACTTC
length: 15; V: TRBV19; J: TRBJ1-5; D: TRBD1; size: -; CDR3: CASSKQGAKRESQHF; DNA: TGTGCCAGTAGTAAACAGGGGGCCAAAAGAGAGTCCCAGCATTTT
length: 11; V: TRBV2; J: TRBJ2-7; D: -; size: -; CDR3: CASTLTDEQYF; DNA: TGTGCCAGCACTTTAACTGACGAGCAGTACTTC
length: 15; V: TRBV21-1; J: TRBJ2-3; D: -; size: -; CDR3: CASALLGLAVDTQYF; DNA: TGTGCCAGCGCCCTACTCGGACTAGCGGTTGATACGCAGTATTTT
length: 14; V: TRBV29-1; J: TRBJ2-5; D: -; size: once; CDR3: CSVVYGGLQGTQYF; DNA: TGCAGCGTGGTGTATGGGGGTCTTCAAGGGACCCAGTACTTC
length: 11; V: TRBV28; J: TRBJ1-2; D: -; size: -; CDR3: CASSGAYGYTF; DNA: TGTGCCAGCAGTGGGGCCTATGGCTACACCTTC
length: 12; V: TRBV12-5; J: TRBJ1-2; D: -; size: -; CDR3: CASGQSNYGYTF; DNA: TGTGCTAGTGGTCAGTCTAACTATGGCTACACCTTC
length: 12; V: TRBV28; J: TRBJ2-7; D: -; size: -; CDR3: CASISGSYEQYF; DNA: TGTGCCAGCATCTCAGGGTCCTACGAGCAGTACTTC
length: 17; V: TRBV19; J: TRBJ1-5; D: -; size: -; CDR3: CASSAGSGGYSNQPQHF; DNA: TGTGCCAGTAGTGCGGGCTCGGGGGGATATAGCAATCAGCCCCAGCATTTT
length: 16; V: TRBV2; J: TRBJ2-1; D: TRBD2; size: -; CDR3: CASRGPASGPINEQFF; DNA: TGTGCCAGCAGGGGGCCGGCTAGCGGGCCAATCAATGAGCAGTTCTTC
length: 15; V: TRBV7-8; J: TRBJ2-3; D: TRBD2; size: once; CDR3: CASSFSGGIGDTQYF; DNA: TGTGCCAGCAGCTTTAGCGGGGGGATTGGAGATACGCAGTATTTT
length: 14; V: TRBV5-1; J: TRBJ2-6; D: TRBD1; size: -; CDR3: CASRDDRGANVLTF; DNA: TGCGCCAGCAGAGATGACAGGGGAGCCAACGTCCTGACTTTC
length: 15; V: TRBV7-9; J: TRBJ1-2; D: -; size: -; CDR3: CASSLAEGGNYGYTF; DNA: TGTGCCAGCAGCTTAGCGGAGGGGGGGAACTATGGCTACACCTTC
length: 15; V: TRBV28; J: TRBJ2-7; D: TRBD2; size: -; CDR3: CASSTQTSGNYEQYF; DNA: TGTGCCAGCAGTACCCAGACTAGCGGAAACTACGAGCAGTACTTC
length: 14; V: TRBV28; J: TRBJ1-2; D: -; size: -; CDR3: CASSSGPITYGYTF; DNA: TGTGCCAGCAGTAGTGGCCCCATTACCTATGGCTACACCTTC
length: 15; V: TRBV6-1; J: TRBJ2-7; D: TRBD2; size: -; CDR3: CASSGTSGGRDEQYF; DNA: TGTGCCAGCAGCGGGACTAGCGGGGGCCGGGACGAGCAGTACTTC
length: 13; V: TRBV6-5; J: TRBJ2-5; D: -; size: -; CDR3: CASSVRDQETQYF; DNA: TGTGCCAGCAGTGTCCGGGACCAAGAGACCCAGTACTTC
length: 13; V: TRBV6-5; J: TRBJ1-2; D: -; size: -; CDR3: CASSYGGGYGYTF; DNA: TGTGCCAGCAGTTACGGTGGGGGATACGGCTACACCTTC
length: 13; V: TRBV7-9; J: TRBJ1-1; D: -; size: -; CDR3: CASSQNGVTEAFF; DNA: TGTGCCAGCAGCCAAAACGGGGTCACTGAAGCTTTCTTT
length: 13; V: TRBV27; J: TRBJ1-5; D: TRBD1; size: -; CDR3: CASSSRGNQPQHF; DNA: TGTGCCAGCAGTTCCAGGGGGAACCAGCCCCAGCATTTT
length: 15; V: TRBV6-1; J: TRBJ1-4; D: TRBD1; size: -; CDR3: CASRGQGAKGEKLFF; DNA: TGTGCCAGCAGAGGGCAGGGGGCAAAGGGTGAAAAACTGTTTTTT
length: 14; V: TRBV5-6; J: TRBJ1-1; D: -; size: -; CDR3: CASSLDGPITEAFF; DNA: TGTGCCAGCAGCTTGGATGGCCCGATCACTGAAGCTTTCTTT
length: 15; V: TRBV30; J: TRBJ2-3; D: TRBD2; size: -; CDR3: CAWSRRGGGTDTQYF; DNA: TGTGCCTGGAGTAGACGGGGGGGCGGTACAGATACGCAGTATTTT
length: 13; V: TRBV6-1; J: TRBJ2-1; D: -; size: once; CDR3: CASSEIWSNEQFF; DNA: TGTGCCAGCAGTGAAATCTGGAGCAATGAGCAGTTCTTC
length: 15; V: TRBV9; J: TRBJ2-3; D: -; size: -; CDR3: CASSVAHGTTDTQYF; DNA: TGTGCCAGCAGCGTAGCTCACGGGACCACAGATACGCAGTATTTT
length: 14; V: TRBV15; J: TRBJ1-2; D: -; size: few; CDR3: CATSNEGLNHGYTF; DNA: TGTGCCACCAGCAACGAGGGCCTGAACCATGGCTACACCTTC
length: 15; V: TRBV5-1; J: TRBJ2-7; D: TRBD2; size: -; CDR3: CASGPGLAGDYEQYF; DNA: TGCGCCAGCGGACCCGGCCTAGCGGGGGATTACGAGCAGTACTTC
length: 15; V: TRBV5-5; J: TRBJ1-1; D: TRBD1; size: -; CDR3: CASSFLTGGDTEAFF; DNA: TGTGCCAGCAGCTTCCTGACAGGGGGAGACACTGAAGCTTTCTTT
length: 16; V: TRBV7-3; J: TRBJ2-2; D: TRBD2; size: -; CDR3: CASSLSSREGPGELFF; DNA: TGTGCCAGCAGCTTATCGTCGCGGGAGGGCCCCGGGGAGCTGTTTTTT